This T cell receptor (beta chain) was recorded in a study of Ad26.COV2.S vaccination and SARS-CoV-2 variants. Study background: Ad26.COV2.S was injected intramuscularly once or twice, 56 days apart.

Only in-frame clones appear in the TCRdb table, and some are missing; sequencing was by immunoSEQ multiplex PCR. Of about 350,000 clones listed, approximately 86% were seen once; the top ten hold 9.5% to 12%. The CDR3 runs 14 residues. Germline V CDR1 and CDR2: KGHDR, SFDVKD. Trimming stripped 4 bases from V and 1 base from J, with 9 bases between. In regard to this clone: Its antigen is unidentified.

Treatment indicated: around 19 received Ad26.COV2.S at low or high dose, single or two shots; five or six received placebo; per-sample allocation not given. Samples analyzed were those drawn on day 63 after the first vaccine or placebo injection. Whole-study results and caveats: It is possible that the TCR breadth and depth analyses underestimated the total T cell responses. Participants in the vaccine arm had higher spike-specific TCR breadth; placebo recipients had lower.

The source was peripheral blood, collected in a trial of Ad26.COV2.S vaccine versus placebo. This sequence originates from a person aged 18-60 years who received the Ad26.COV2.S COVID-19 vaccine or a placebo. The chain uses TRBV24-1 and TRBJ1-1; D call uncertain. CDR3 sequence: CATSDNGPNTEAFF. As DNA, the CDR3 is TGTGCCACCAGTGACAACGGTCCGAACACTGAAGCTTTCTTT.